This T cell receptor beta chain stems from a study of T cell responses to AZD1222 COVID-19 vaccine. With 11 bases clipped from V and 12 bases from J, the junction kept 7 bases outside the gene matches. The CDR3 runs to 10 residues. Germline V CDR1 and CDR2: SGHNT, YENEEA. The table came from immunoSEQ multiplex PCR; TCRdb's copy has only in-frame clones and leaves some out. The table has 77,000 or so clones, about 87% seen once; the top ten hold roughly a fifth. The genes are TRBV11-3 and TRBJ1-1; TRBD1 agrees at 9 bases. The sample was peripheral blood, taken on day 0 of AZD1222 vaccination. The receptor was derived from an adult in good health. As DNA, the CDR3 is TGTGCCGCGCCCGGGACAGGGACTTTCTTT. It translates to CAAPGTGTFF.